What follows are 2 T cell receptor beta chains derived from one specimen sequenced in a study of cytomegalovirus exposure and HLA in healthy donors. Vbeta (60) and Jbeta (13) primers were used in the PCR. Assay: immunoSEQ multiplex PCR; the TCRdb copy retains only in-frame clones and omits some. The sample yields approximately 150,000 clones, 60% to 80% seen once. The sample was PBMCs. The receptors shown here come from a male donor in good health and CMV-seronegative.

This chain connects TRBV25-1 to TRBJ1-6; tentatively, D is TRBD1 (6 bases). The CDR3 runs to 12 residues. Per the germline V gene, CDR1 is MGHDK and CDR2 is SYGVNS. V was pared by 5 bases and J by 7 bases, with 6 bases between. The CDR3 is CASSQGNSPLHF. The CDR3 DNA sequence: TGTGCCAGCAGTCAGGGGAATTCACCCCTCCACTTT.

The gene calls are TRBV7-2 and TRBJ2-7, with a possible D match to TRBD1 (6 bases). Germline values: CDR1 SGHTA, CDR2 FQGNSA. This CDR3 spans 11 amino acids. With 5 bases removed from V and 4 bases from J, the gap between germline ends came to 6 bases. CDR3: CASSDRYEQYF. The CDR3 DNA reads TGTGCCAGCAGCGACAGGTACGAGCAGTACTTC.